This T cell receptor (beta chain) was documented in a study of cytomegalovirus exposure and HLA in healthy donors. Trimming stripped 5 bases from V and 0 bases from J, with 11 bases between. The CDR3 is 15 amino acids. Per the germline V gene, CDR1 is MNHEY and CDR2 is SMNVEV (reference sequence). A multiplex PCR was run with 60 Vbeta primers and 13 Jbeta primers. Using immunoSEQ multiplex PCR, the repertoire was profiled, and TCRdb retains in-frame clones only, with some absent. The sample contains some 180,000 clones, 70% to 80% of which appear only once. This rearrangement joins TRBV27 to TRBJ1-5, with D possibly being TRBD1 (5 bases). The TCR originated in an older woman in good health and CMV-seropositive. Sequencing was carried out using PBMCs. The CDR3 DNA follows: TGTGCCAGCAGTCGTGACAGTTATAGCAATCAGCCCCAGCATTTT. This codes for CASSRDSYSNQPQHF.